This is a list of T cell receptor beta chains from one sample in a study of cytomegalovirus exposure and HLA in healthy donors. Sequencing was performed with immunoSEQ multiplex PCR; in TCRdb, only in-frame clones are kept and a portion is missing. The table lists approximately 180,000 clones, more than 60% of them singletons. Sequencing was done on a sample of PBMCs. Receptor source: a woman aged 30 to 39 in good health and CMV-seropositive. The CDR3 runs from the conserved cysteine through the conserved F or W. A D gene is named only where the DNA matches it firmly. Rows may omit the clone size; those that give it use once, few, many or a size class.

d_call j_call clone_size v_call cdr3_nt cdr3_aa
- TRBJ1-4 few TRBV6-1 TGTGCCACCAACAGGGCACCTAATGAAAAACTGTTTTTT CATNRAPNEKLFF
TRBD2 TRBJ2-7 - TRBV13 TGTGCCAGCAGCTTAGGCCGGCTCAGGACTAGCGGGAGGTACGAGCAGTACTTC CASSLGRLRTSGRYEQYF
- TRBJ2-1 - TRBV7-2 TGTGCCAGCAGCCTAGGTATTGGGAGCTCCTACAATGAGCAGTTCTTC CASSLGIGSSYNEQFF
- TRBJ1-5 once TRBV5-1 TGCGCCAGCAGCTCGGAGGGTGGGGAAAATCAGCCCCAGCATTTT CASSSEGGENQPQHF
TRBD1 TRBJ1-2 - TRBV11-3 TGTGCCAGCAGCTCCATAGGGACAGGGAAGTTCACCGACTACACCTTC CASSSIGTGKFTDYTF
TRBD2 TRBJ2-1 - TRBV5-1 TGCGCCAGCAGCTCCGGGACGGCGGGGGGGGTTAGGAGTGAGCAGTTCTTC CASSSGTAGGVRSEQFF
TRBD1 TRBJ2-5 - TRBV4-1 TGCGCCAGCAGCCAAGGGATCCAACAGGGGGCGGTCGAGACCCAGTACTTC CASSQGIQQGAVETQYF
TRBD2 TRBJ2-3 - TRBV7-2 TGTGCCAGCAGCGACTACCCCGGGACTACCCAGGATACGCAGTATTTT CASSDYPGTTQDTQYF
TRBD1 TRBJ2-5 few TRBV5-1 TGCGCCAGCAGCCAAGCGGGACAGGGGGCGTGGGAGACCCAGTACTTC CASSQAGQGAWETQYF
TRBD1 TRBJ2-7 - TRBV4-1 TGCGCCAGCAGCCAAGAAGAGGGGGCCGGGGAGCAGTACTTC CASSQEEGAGEQYF
- TRBJ2-2 - TRBV5-1 TGCGCCAGTGAAGTAAGCTTAGACACCGGGGAGCTGTTTTTT CASEVSLDTGELFF
TRBD2 TRBJ2-1 once TRBV30 TGTGCCTGGAGTGTTCCGCGGGAGGGCAATGAGCAGTTCTTC CAWSVPREGNEQFF
TRBD1 TRBJ2-7 - TRBV13 TGTGCCAGCAGCTTATGGGATGGGTGGACAGGGAGGTCCGAGCAGTACTTC CASSLWDGWTGRSEQYF
TRBD2 TRBJ2-3 - TRBV9 TGTGCCAGCAGCGTAGACCTAGCGGGGTTCACAGATACGCAGTATTTT CASSVDLAGFTDTQYF
TRBD1 TRBJ2-5 - TRBV18 TGTGCCAGCTCACTCAACCGGGACAGGGGGGAGACCCAGTACTTC CASSLNRDRGETQYF
- TRBJ2-3 - TRBV13 TGTGCCAGCCTCAAAGCAAGCGGGCCCCCCGGAGATACGCAGTATTTT CASLKASGPPGDTQYF
- TRBJ1-2 few TRBV6-5 TGTGCCAGCAGTCCACAGGGATACGATGGCTACACCTTC CASSPQGYDGYTF
- TRBJ2-2 few TRBV7-2 TGTGCCAGCAGCTTAGCTCTAGGAAGTAACACCGGGGAGCTGTTTTTT CASSLALGSNTGELFF
TRBD1 TRBJ1-2 few TRBV5-1 TGCGCCAGCAGCCCGGGACAGCAGAACTATGGCTACACCTTC CASSPGQQNYGYTF
- TRBJ1-2 - TRBV25-1 TGTGCCAGCAGCGAGGTCAGGGCCAGCTATGGCTACACCTTC CASSEVRASYGYTF
TRBD2 TRBJ2-2 - TRBV28 TGTGCCAGCATAACTAGCGGGGCGAACACCGGGGAGCTGTTTTTT CASITSGANTGELFF
- TRBJ1-1 - TRBV19 TGTGCCAGTAGTCTGGAGACCGCCATGAACACTGAAGCTTTCTTT CASSLETAMNTEAFF
TRBD1 TRBJ1-2 - TRBV5-6 TGTGCCAGCAGCTTGACAGGGGAAGATTATGGCTACACCTTC CASSLTGEDYGYTF
- TRBJ1-2 - TRBV7-6 TGTGCCAGCAGCTTTCCTTTATCATTCGCGAAAGCTAACTATGGCTACACCTTC CASSFPLSFAKANYGYTF
- TRBJ1-2 - TRBV11-3 TGTGCCAGCAGCTTCATAAGACAGCTTGCCTATGGCTACACCTTC CASSFIRQLAYGYTF
TRBD2 TRBJ2-1 - TRBV9 TGTGCCAGCAGCGCTCGGGGGGGCTACAATGAGCAGTTCTTC CASSARGGYNEQFF
- TRBJ1-2 - TRBV30 TGTGCCTGGAACGGGATTGTGGGAAAGTATGGCTACACCTTC CAWNGIVGKYGYTF
- TRBJ2-5 - TRBV5-1 TGCGCCAGCAGCTTTAGCGGACTCCAAGAGACCCAGTACTTC CASSFSGLQETQYF
TRBD2 TRBJ2-2 - TRBV5-1 TGCGCCAGCAGCTTGAGCCTAGCGGACACCGGGGAGCTGTTTTTT CASSLSLADTGELFF
TRBD1 TRBJ1-2 - TRBV28 TGTGCCAGCAGTTTAGCGGGACAGGCGTATGGCTACACCTTC CASSLAGQAYGYTF
- TRBJ2-7 - TRBV30 TGTGCCTGGGGGAGAATAACCTACGAGCAGTACTTC CAWGRITYEQYF
- TRBJ1-1 - TRBV27 TGTGCCAGCAGAGAACCGGGCGGGACTCGGGAGACTGAAGCTTTCTTT CASREPGGTRETEAFF
TRBD1 TRBJ1-1 - TRBV28 TGTGCGGTAGGCTCCGACAGGGGGAACACTGAAGCTTTCTTT CAVGSDRGNTEAFF
- TRBJ2-1 - TRBV6-1 TGTGCCAGCAGCTTTCCTGGGGGCTGGGGGGAGCAGTTCTTC CASSFPGGWGEQFF
- TRBJ2-2 - TRBV7-9 TGTGCCAGCAGCTTGGGCAGCTCGAACACCGGGGAGCTGTTTTTT CASSLGSSNTGELFF
TRBD1 TRBJ1-2 - TRBV6-6 TGTGCCAGCAGTGGGACAGTTTATGGCTACACCTTC CASSGTVYGYTF
TRBD2 TRBJ2-5 - TRBV5-3 TGTGCCAGAAGCTTGGTTGCTGGACTAGCGGGAGTAGGGTACCAAGAGACCCAGTACTTC CARSLVAGLAGVGYQETQYF
TRBD2 TRBJ2-7 - TRBV28 TGTGCCAGCAGTTTATATTGGGGGGGAAAGAAATACGAGCAGTACTTC CASSLYWGGKKYEQYF
- TRBJ1-2 - TRBV30 TGTGCCTGGAGTCCTAACGGGGAATCGGGCGGCTACACCTTC CAWSPNGESGGYTF
TRBD1 TRBJ2-7 - TRBV4-1 TGCGCCAGCAGCCAAGTCGCGGGACAGGGGGCGAACGAGCAGTACTTC CASSQVAGQGANEQYF
TRBD1 TRBJ2-7 - TRBV11-3 TGTGCCAGCAGCCCGGGACAGTCGGACGAGCAGTACTTC CASSPGQSDEQYF
TRBD1 TRBJ1-4 - TRBV5-1 TGCGCCAGCAGCTTGATCCAGGGGGATGAAAAACTGTTTTTT CASSLIQGDEKLFF
- TRBJ2-1 - TRBV5-1 TGCGCCAGCAGCCCCACATTCGGACAGTCCGACAATGAGCAGTTCTTC CASSPTFGQSDNEQFF
- TRBJ2-7 - TRBV7-5 TGTGTCAGAAGCATGAGTAGGGGGACTAGCGGATACACGATCTACGAGCAGTACTTC CVRSMSRGTSGYTIYEQYF
- TRBJ1-1 - TRBV21-1 TGTGCCAGAAGCAATTTCCAGGGGCCCCGGGGTACAGCTTTCTTT CARSNFQGPRGTAFF